This record concerns one TCR beta chain sequence. Its antigen has not been determined. It has no much larger one-base neighbor in the sample; base qualities were not kept. CDR1 and CDR2, looked up from the germline V gene, are SGHRS and YFSETQ. Trimming removed 5 bases from V and 4 bases from J; the gene matches leave 6 bases unexplained. Measured from the cysteine to the phenylalanine, the CDR3 is 16 residues long. The entry retains the CDR3 DNA only, 48 bases that are in frame from base 1. The sample originates from a study of blood T cell repertoires in COVID-19 (dated by TCRdb to about 2020). Study-wide context: Collaborator samples came from the United States, Italy and Spain and covered acute and convalescent phases of COVID-19. Samples were obtained from the ongoing ImmuneRACE study (first 160 participants) and from 1,200 or so subjects provided by 6 global collaborators. A freely available public database, intended as a resource for researchers studying the immune response to SARS-CoV-2, is where the repertoires were released. A de-identified subject ID, COVID-19 status, age in years and sex were almost always included in the sample metadata. HLA class I and class II types, where available, came from metadata supplied by the sample provider rather than from assay-based typing. Deeply sampled blood TCRbeta repertoires from subjects exposed to, actively infected with, or recovered from COVID-19 were included in the dataset. The prospective study material was composed of cDNA or gDNA derived from T cells, B-cell-depleted T cells, or PBMCs.

On the study overall, not on this receptor specifically: The quantity of clinical and demographic metadata differed by source and by participant and was supplied without curation.

The immunoSEQ Assay, a bias-controlled multiplex PCR, was used to amplify TCRbeta CDR3 regions from genomic DNA. In the source study's methods: Nucleated cell counts per sample were estimated from amplification of reference gene primers within the assay. To quantify the absolute abundance of each unique TCRbeta CDR3 rearrangement, sequence reads were collapsed and filtered. For each sample, productive Simpson clonality was calculated as the square root of Simpson's diversity index across productive rearrangements. The table comes from immuneACCESS by way of TCRdb, which keeps in-frame sequences with V and J called. Part of the clones is missing from these tables; in studies checked, under half for an unresolved V gene and the rest for unknown reasons. V and J calls plus clone size are reproduced from that table; the DNA served to infer D and trimming. Here the sample has about 190,000 clones; 80% to 85% occur a single time. Of the sample, around 6.5% falls within the top ten clones.

The collaborating institutions used their own protocols to collect whole blood in K2EDTA tubes. Collaborator samples were shipped for TCRbeta analysis as frozen whole blood, isolated PBMCs, or DNA extracted from either sample type. Sample: peripheral blood. The source is a woman aged 35 to 49 with acute or convalescent COVID-19. The V and J genes are TRBV5-1 and TRBJ2-1; 13 junctional bases match TRBD2. The nucleotide sequence reads TGCGCCAGCAGGCCGGGACTAGCGGGAATATACAATGAGCAGTTCTTC. Its protein product is CASRPGLAGIYNEQFF.